This entry is about one TCR beta chain. The target antigen is unknown. The ends were cut back, 8 bases at V and 4 bases at J, with 18 bases in the middle. The CDR3 has 15 residues. From germline, CDR1 is LNHDA and CDR2 SQIVND (reference sequence). The entry originates in a study of a mutant IDH1 vaccine in newly diagnosed glioma. Study results and caveats: It seemed that pseudoprogression was not linked to changes in the top peripheral T cell clonotypes.

Sequenced by immunoSEQ multiplex PCR; TCRdb stores in-frame clones only, minus some. Of 50,000 or so clones detected, about 80% appear once; the ten largest clones hold approximately 7.4%. The time point: week 5, during vaccination. It was 300 ug of mutant IDH1 20-mer peptide that made up each vaccine dose, given with topical imiquimod. The specimen comprised PBMCs, sampled from a glioma patient whose treatment included an IDH1 peptide vaccine. The sequence came from a woman between 50 and 59 years old with glioma. This chain connects TRBV19 to TRBJ1-5; a possible D gene is TRBD1 (5 bases). The CDR3 region is CASLLSGTVNQPQHF. The CDR3 nucleotides read TGTGCCAGTTTGCTTTCCGGGACGGTGAATCAGCCCCAGCATTTT.